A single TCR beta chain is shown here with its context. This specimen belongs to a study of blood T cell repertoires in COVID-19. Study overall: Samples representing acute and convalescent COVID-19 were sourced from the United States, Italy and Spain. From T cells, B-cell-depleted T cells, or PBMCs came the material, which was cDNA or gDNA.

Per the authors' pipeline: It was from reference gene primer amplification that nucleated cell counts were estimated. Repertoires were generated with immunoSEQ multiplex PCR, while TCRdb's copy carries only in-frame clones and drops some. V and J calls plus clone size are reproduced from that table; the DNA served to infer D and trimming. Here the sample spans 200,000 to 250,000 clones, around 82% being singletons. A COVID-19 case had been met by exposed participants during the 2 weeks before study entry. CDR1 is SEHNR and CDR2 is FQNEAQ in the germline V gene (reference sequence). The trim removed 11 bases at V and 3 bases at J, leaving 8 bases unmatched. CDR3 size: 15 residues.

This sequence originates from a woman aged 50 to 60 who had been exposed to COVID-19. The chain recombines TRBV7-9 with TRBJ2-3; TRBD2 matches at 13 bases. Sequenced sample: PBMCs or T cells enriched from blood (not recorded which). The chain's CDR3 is CAGELAGGPTDTQYF. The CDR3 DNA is TGTGCCGGCGAACTAGCGGGGGGGCCTACAGATACGCAGTATTTT.